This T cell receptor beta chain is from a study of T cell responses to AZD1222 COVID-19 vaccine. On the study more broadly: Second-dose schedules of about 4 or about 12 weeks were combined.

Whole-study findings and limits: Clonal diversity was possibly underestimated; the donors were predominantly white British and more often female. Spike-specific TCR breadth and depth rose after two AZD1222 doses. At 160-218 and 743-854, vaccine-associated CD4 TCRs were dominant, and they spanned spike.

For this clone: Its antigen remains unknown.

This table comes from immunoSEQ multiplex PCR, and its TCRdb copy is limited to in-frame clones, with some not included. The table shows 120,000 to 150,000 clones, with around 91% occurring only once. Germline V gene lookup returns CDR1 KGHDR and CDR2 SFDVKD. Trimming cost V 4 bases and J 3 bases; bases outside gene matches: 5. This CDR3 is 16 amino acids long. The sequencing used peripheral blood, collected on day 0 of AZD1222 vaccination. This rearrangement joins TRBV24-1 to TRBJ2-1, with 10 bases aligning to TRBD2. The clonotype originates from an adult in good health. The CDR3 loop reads CATSDPAGGNYNEQFF. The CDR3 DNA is TGTGCCACCAGTGACCCAGCGGGAGGGAACTACAATGAGCAGTTCTTC.